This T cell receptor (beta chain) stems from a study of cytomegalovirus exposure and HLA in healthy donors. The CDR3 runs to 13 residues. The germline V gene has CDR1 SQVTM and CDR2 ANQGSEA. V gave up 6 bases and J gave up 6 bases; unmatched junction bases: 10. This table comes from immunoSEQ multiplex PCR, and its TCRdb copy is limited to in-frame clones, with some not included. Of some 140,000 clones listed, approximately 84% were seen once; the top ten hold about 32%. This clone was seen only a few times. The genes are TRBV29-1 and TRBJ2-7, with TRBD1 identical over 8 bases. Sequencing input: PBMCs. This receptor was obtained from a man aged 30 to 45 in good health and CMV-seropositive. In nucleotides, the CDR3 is TGCAGCGTCGAGGGCAGGGGGCAGCTCGAGCAGTACTTC. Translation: CSVEGRGQLEQYF.